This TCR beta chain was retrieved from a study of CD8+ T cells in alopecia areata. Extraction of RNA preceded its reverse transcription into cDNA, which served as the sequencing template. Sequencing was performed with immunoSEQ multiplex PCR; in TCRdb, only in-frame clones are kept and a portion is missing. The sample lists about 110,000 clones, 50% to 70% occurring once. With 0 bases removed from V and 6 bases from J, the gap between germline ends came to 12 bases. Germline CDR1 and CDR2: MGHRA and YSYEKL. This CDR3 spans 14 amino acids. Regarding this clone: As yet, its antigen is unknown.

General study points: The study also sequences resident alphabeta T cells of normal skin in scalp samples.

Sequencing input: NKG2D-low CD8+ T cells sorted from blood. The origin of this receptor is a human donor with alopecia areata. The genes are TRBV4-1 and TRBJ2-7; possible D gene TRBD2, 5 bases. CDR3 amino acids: CASSQDPGGGEQYF. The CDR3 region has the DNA TGCGCCAGCAGCCAAGATCCAGGAGGAGGCGAGCAGTACTTC.